Below are 32 T cell receptor beta chains sequenced from a single sample in a study of blood T cell repertoires in COVID-19. Clones were read by immunoSEQ multiplex PCR, and TCRdb kept only the in-frame ones, dropping some. This sample yields roughly 25,000 clones, of which 86% are seen a single time; approximately 17% belongs to the top ten. Sequences were obtained from peripheral blood. The receptor source for this set is a woman over 75 with acute or convalescent COVID-19.

The genes are TRBV19 and TRBJ2-3, with 11 bases aligning to TRBD2. V shed 9 bases and J 3 bases; nucleotides not matched to a gene: 8. Germline V gene data show CDR1 as LNHDA and CDR2 as SQIVND (reference sequence). CDR3 length equals 15 residues. Here the CDR3 reads CASQIGTSGTDTQYF. DNA of the CDR3: TGTGCCAGCCAAATAGGGACTAGCGGAACAGATACGCAGTATTTT.

The J gene is TRBJ1-1, the V gene TRBV10-3; D is undetermined. The CDR3 length is 14 residues. The V end lost 4 bases, the J end lost 3 bases, and 12 bases lay between the germline ends. Germline V gene lookup returns CDR1 ENHRY and CDR2 SYGVKD. The CDR3 bases are TGTGCCATCAGTGCGGGAGGGTTTGACACTGAAGCTTTCTTT. This encodes CAISAGGFDTEAFF.

The chain recombines TRBV7-2 with TRBJ2-7, with D possibly TRBD1 on 6 matching bases. The CDR3 length is 15 residues. Trimming removed 1 base at V and 1 base at J, with 11 bases between. Germline V gene data show CDR1 as SGHTA and CDR2 as FQGNSA. CDR3 sequence reads: CASSLVRDTSYEQYF. The CDR3 DNA follows: TGTGCCAGCAGCTTAGTAAGGGACACTTCCTACGAGCAGTACTTC.

The chain combines TRBV28 with TRBJ2-1; maybe TRBD2 (6 bases). CDR1 is MDHEN and CDR2 is SYDVKM in the germline V gene. The CDR3 is made up of 15 amino acids. Deletions cut 3 bases from V and 5 bases from J, with 14 bases between. Here the CDR3 reads CASSLGRREHNEQFF. CDR3 DNA sequence: TGTGCCAGCAGTTTGGGGCGGAGGGAGCACAATGAGCAGTTCTTC. The full variable domain, rest sourced from reference TRBV28 and TRBJ2-1, is DVKVTQSSRYLVKRTGEKVFLECVQDMDHENMFWYRQDPGLGLRLIYFSYDVKMKEKGDIPEGYSVSREKKERFSLILESASTNQTSMYLCASSLGRREHNEQFFGPGTRLTVL.

V usage is TRBV13 and J usage is TRBJ1-1, with D possibly matching TRBD1 (5 bases). Germline CDR1 and CDR2: PRHDT and FYEKMQ (reference sequence). V was shortened by 3 bases and J by 7 bases, with 15 bases between the two germline ends. The CDR3 sequence is 14 residues long. The CDR3 here is CASSFRGRVSEAFF. The CDR3 region has the DNA TGTGCCAGCAGCTTTAGAGGCAGGGTCAGTGAAGCTTTCTTT.

The rearrangement links TRBV11-2 to TRBJ2-7, with 9 bases that match TRBD2. The V gene's germline CDR1 is SGHAT and CDR2 FQNNGV. J gave up 2 bases and V 1 base, and 6 bases lay outside the gene matches. The CDR3 runs to 16 residues. CDR3 nucleotide sequence: TGTGCCAGCAGCTTAGTTGGTAGCGGGAGTCCCTACGAGCAGTACTTC. This gives the protein CASSLVGSGSPYEQYF.

The chain employs TRBV18 and TRBJ2-7; 7 bases map to TRBD1. Germline V gene data show CDR1 as KGHSH and CDR2 as LQKENI. The trim removed 10 bases at V and 3 bases at J, leaving 15 bases unmatched. The CDR3 runs to 15 residues. CDR3 bases: TGTGCCACACGGGACAGCAGCATGGTGGTCTACGAGCAGTACTTC. Protein product: CATRDSSMVVYEQYF. Complete variable domain (other parts from reference TRBV18 and TRBJ2-7): NAGVMQNPRHLVRRRGQEARLRCSPMKGHSHVYWYRQLPEEGLKFMVYLQKENIIDESGMPKERFSAEFPKEGPSILRIQQVVRGDSAAYFCATRDSSMVVYEQYFGPGTRLTVT.

This chain connects TRBV7-2 to TRBJ2-5, with 9 bases identical to TRBD1. V shed 5 bases and J 14 bases; nucleotides not matched to a gene: 21. CDR3 length equals 16 residues. CDR1 is SGHTA and CDR2 is FQGNSA in the germline V gene. The CDR3 DNA follows: TGTGCCAGCAGCGCCCAACCCGGACAGGGGATAAATGATTATTACTTC. This sequence encodes CASSAQPGQGINDYYF.

V is TRBV6-5 and J is TRBJ2-7, with a possible D match to TRBD1 (5 bases). Germline V gives CDR1 MNHEY, CDR2 SVGAGI. Deletions cut 7 bases from V and 3 bases from J, with 13 bases between. CDR3 length: 13 amino acids. The CDR3 sequence: CASTNPQGYEQYF. DNA of the CDR3: TGTGCCAGCACCAACCCTCAGGGCTACGAGCAGTACTTC.

The chain is built from TRBV4-1 and TRBJ1-2, with TRBD1 matching 9 bases. Germline loops: CDR1 MGHRA, CDR2 YSYEKL. J was trimmed by 4 bases and V by 4 bases; bases with no gene match: 19. The CDR3 covers 19 residues. The CDR3 is CASSREKTTGGYDIYGYTF. The CDR3 coding sequence is TGCGCCAGCAGCCGGGAGAAGACGACAGGGGGATATGATATCTATGGCTACACCTTC.

V and J are TRBV10-3 and TRBJ2-1, with TRBD1 matching 11 bases. The CDR3 loop spans 16 amino acids. Germline V gives CDR1 ENHRY, CDR2 SYGVKD. With 6 bases clipped from V and 5 bases from J, the junction kept 9 bases outside the gene matches. The CDR3: CAISPFRDRGDNEQFF. DNA of the CDR3: TGTGCCATCAGCCCATTCCGGGACAGGGGGGACAATGAGCAGTTCTTC.

The J gene is TRBJ1-3, the V gene TRBV10-3, with D uncertain. Germline V CDR1 and CDR2: ENHRY, SYGVKD. The length of the CDR3 is 12 residues. V lost 2 bases, J lost 8 bases, and 7 bases lay in between. The DNA of the CDR3 is TGTGCCATCAGTGAGCCCCCGGACACCATATATTTT. Amino acids: CAISEPPDTIYF.

The chain links TRBV7-9 to TRBJ2-5, with no clear D. V was cut by 6 bases and J by 2 bases, with 7 bases left in between. Germline lookup yields CDR1 SEHNR and CDR2 FQNEAQ (reference sequence). The CDR3 extends over 12 amino acids. CDR3: CASRVEQETQYF. CDR3 DNA: TGTGCCAGCAGAGTCGAGCAAGAGACCCAGTACTTC.

This clone was counted only a few times. The V call is TRBV7-2, the J call TRBJ1-5; no reliable D call. Germline CDR1 reads SGHTA; CDR2 reads FQGNSA. The V end lost 5 bases, the J end lost 4 bases, and 9 bases lay between the germline ends. This CDR3 contains 13 residues. For the CDR3, the DNA is TGTGCCAGCAGCCGTGAGGGTAATCAGCCCCAGCATTTT. It translates to CASSREGNQPQHF.

The chain links TRBV30 to TRBJ2-3, with D possibly being TRBD1 (5 bases). CDR3 length: 11 amino acids. V was shortened by 5 bases and J by 10 bases, with 13 bases between the two germline ends. CDR1 GTSNPN and CDR2 SVGIG come from the germline V gene (reference sequence). CDR3 in amino acids: CAWARQRSQYF. The CDR3 region has the DNA TGTGCCTGGGCAAGACAGCGATCGCAGTATTTT.

The rearrangement links TRBV25-1 to TRBJ2-1, with 10 bases fitting TRBD1. The length of the CDR3 is 16 residues. Germline trimming cut 5 bases from V and 10 bases from J; bases unmatched to any gene: 14. Germline V gene lookup returns CDR1 MGHDK and CDR2 SYGVNS. CDR3 nucleotides: TGTGCCAGCAGTCCCCAGACAGGGGGCCACCCATTCGAGCAGTTCTTC. Amino acids: CASSPQTGGHPFEQFF. The variable domain in full, with the rest retrieved from reference TRBV25-1 and TRBJ2-1, is EADIYQTPRYLVIGTGKKITLECSQTMGHDKMYWYQQDPGMELHLIHYSYGVNSTEKGDLSSESTVSRIRTEHFPLTLESARPSHTSQYLCASSPQTGGHPFEQFFGPGTRLTVL.

The chain uses TRBV7-2 and TRBJ2-3, with 8 bases aligning to TRBD2. Unmatched junction bases numbered 8, after V lost 5 bases and J lost 1 base. Germline V gives CDR1 SGHTA, CDR2 FQGNSA. The CDR3 contains 16 residues. The CDR3 bases are TGTGCCAGCAGCCCCCGAGTTAGCGGGGGCACAGATACGCAGTATTTT. It specifies CASSPRVSGGTDTQYF.

The chain combines TRBV4-3 with TRBJ1-4, with 8 bases fitting TRBD1. The CDR3 length is 14 residues. Germline-derived CDR1 and CDR2 are LGHNA and YSLEER. Trimming removed 4 bases from V and 3 bases from J; junction bases left unmatched: 1. The CDR3 sequence is CASSPDRANEKLFF. The CDR3 nucleotides read TGCGCCAGCAGCCCGGACAGGGCTAATGAAAAACTGTTTTTT.

This chain connects TRBV28 to TRBJ1-2; the D gene is possibly TRBD1 (5 bases). This CDR3 has 15 amino acids. V was clipped by 4 bases and J by 7 bases, with 19 bases between them. The V gene's germline CDR1 is MDHEN and CDR2 SYDVKM. CDR3 bases: TGTGCCAGCAGTTCCTTGGGGGGGGTTGGAGGTGGCTACACCTTC. Amino acid sequence: CASSSLGGVGGGYTF.

The rearrangement links TRBV18 to TRBJ2-3; 7 bases align to TRBD2. Unmatched junction bases numbered 7, after V lost 3 bases and J lost 1 base. Germline V CDR1 and CDR2: KGHSH, LQKENI. The length of the CDR3 is 16 residues. CDR3 in DNA: TGTGCCAGCTCACCCCAAGCGGGGCTGGGCACAGATACGCAGTATTTT. Translating gives CASSPQAGLGTDTQYF.

The chain is built from TRBV9 and TRBJ2-4, with 11 bases identical to TRBD1. V shed 4 bases and J 13 bases; nucleotides not matched to a gene: 16. Germline V gene lookup returns CDR1 SGDLS and CDR2 YYNGEE. The CDR3 has 16 amino acids. The CDR3 DNA sequence: TGTGCCAGCAGCCCCCAATTAGGGACAGGGGGGGGAGCGCAGTACTTC. Its translation is CASSPQLGTGGGAQYF. Full variable domain (remainder filled in from reference TRBV9 and TRBJ2-4): DSGVTQTPKHLITATGQRVTLRCSPRSGDLSVYWYQQSLDQGLQFLIQYYNGEERAKGNILERFSAQQFPDLHSELNLSSLELGDSALYFCASSPQLGTGGGAQYFGAGTRLSVL.

The chain couples TRBV29-1 to TRBJ1-5, with 10 bases identical to TRBD1. The CDR3 length is 16 residues. The junction had 17 bases not matched to a gene; V was cut back by 8 bases and J by 7 bases. Germline-derived CDR1 and CDR2 are SQVTM and ANQGSEA. CDR3 nucleotide sequence: TGCAGCCCCTCCCGGGACCGACAGGGGGCCCGGCAGCCCCAGCATTTT. Amino acid sequence: CSPSRDRQGARQPQHF.

The CDR3 nucleotides read TGTGCCAGCAGCCAAGGCCTAGTATCCCCCTCAAGGTTCTTC. Protein product: CASSQGLVSPSRFF. The rearrangement joins TRBV3-1 (or the pseudogene TRBV3-2) to TRBJ2-1; no firm D call. Germline V CDR1 and CDR2: LGHDT, YNNKEL (reference sequence). Trimming took off 1 base at V and 15 bases at J, with 19 bases between the two ends. CDR3 size: 14 residues.

The chain employs TRBV24-1 and TRBJ2-7; 11 positions match TRBD2. CDR3 size: 18 residues. With 8 bases clipped from V and 1 base from J, the junction kept 15 bases outside the gene matches. CDR1 is KGHDR, CDR2 SFDVKD, per germline. CDR3 sequence reads: CATKVLISGRATSYEQYF. The CDR3 region has the DNA TGTGCCACCAAGGTTTTGATTAGCGGGAGGGCCACTTCCTACGAGCAGTACTTC.

The rearrangement links TRBV6-5 to TRBJ2-7, with 8 bases matching TRBD2. The CDR3 is 16 residues long. Germline lookup yields CDR1 MNHEY and CDR2 SVGAGI. The V and J ends lost 2 bases and 4 bases, in that order; junction bases with no gene match: 10. The CDR3 loop reads CASSYGVSGIPYEQYF. The CDR3 DNA reads TGTGCCAGCAGTTACGGCGTTAGCGGGATCCCTTACGAGCAGTACTTC.

The V call is TRBV11-3, the J call TRBJ1-1; D perhaps matches TRBD1 (5 bases). CDR1 and CDR2 from the germline V gene are SGHNT and YENEEA. The CDR3 is 14 residues long. V was cut by 2 bases and J by 1 base, with 8 bases left in between. CDR3 sequence (DNA): TGTGCCAGCAGCTTACAGGGAACGAACACTGAAGCTTTCTTT. Its protein product is CASSLQGTNTEAFF.

V usage is TRBV5-1 and J usage is TRBJ1-2; D uncertain. The V and J ends lost 1 base and 6 bases respectively, with 10 bases between them. CDR1 SGHRS and CDR2 YFSETQ come from the germline V gene. The CDR3 extends over 13 amino acids. CDR3 bases: TGCGCCAGCAGCTTGACCTCCGGGGATGGCTACACCTTC. Protein sequence: CASSLTSGDGYTF.

J is TRBJ1-5 and V is TRBV5-6; D remains unclear. V was clipped by 0 bases and J by 6 bases, with 10 bases between them. This CDR3 contains 14 residues. Germline CDR1 reads SGHDT; CDR2 reads YYEEEE. The CDR3 region has the DNA TGTGCCAGCAGCTTGGAGGGCGGGAGTCAGCCCCAGCATTTT. Its protein is CASSLEGGSQPQHF.

The chain carries TRBV6-5 and TRBJ1-2, with D uncertain. V was cut by 6 bases and J by 3 bases, with 11 bases left in between. The germline V gene has CDR1 MNHEY and CDR2 SVGAGI. This CDR3 is built from 13 residues. CDR3 DNA: TGTGCCAGCAGCACTAACACGTACTATGGCTACACCTTC. It translates to CASSTNTYYGYTF.

The CDR3 is CASSLKARRTASSYNSPLHF. The CDR3 bases are TGTGCCAGCAGTTTAAAGGCTCGCCGGACAGCGAGCTCCTATAATTCACCCCTCCACTTT. V gene TRBV27 combines with J gene TRBJ1-6, with TRBD1 as a possible D gene (6 bases). From germline, CDR1 is MNHEY and CDR2 SMNVEV (reference sequence). Trimming took 2 bases from V and 0 from J, leaving 20 bases between them. The CDR3 is 20 residues long.

The genes are TRBV10-1 and TRBJ1-5; a possible D gene is TRBD1 (6 bases). The CDR3 is made up of 15 amino acids. Germline CDR1 WNHNN, CDR2 SYGVQD (reference sequence). V lost 2 bases and J lost 5, with 13 bases in between. CDR3 DNA: TGCGCCAGCAGTGAGGATGGGGGCGAGGATCAGCCCCAGCATTTT. Amino acids: CASSEDGGEDQPQHF.

The chain combines TRBV6-2 or TRBV6-3 with TRBJ1-5; possible D gene TRBD1, 5 bases. Germline loops: CDR1 MNHEY, CDR2 SVGEGT. Deletions cut 2 bases from V and 7 bases from J, with 9 bases between. The CDR3 spans 13 residues. The CDR3 DNA reads TGTGCCAGCAGTTACGGGGGGTTGCAGCCCCAGCATTTT. Translation gives CASSYGGLQPQHF.